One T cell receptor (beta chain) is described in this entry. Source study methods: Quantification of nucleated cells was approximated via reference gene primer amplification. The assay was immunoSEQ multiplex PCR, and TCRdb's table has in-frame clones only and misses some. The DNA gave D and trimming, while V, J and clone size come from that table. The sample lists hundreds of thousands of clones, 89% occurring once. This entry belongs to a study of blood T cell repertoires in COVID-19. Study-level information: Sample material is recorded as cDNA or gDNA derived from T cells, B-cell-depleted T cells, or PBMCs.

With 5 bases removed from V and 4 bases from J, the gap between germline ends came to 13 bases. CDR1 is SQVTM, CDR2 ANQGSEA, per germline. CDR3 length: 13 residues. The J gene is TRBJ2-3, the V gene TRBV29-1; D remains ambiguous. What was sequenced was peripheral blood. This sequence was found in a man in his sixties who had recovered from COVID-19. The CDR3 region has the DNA TGCAGCGTTTCTTCCCTATACGCAGATACGCAGTATTTT. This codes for CSVSSLYADTQYF.